The present entry profiles one TCR beta chain with its context. Its cognate antigen is unknown. The donors were members of the validation cohort comprising approximately 110 subjects, separate from the roughly 690-subject first cohort. This sample was taken from a study of cytomegalovirus exposure and HLA in healthy donors. Findings and caveats of the study: The study put 150 to 200 TCR beta chains on its list as cytomegalovirus-associated. One later analysis, an examination of the 120 validation repertoires, found that first-cohort TCR clusters tended to co-occur in them. Many donors shared some public TCRs, even though most TCR sequences were rare.

The repertoire was sequenced with immunoSEQ multiplex PCR; TCRdb's copy has only in-frame clones and lacks some. Among about 400,000 clones listed, roughly 90% were seen once. The CDR3 contains 15 residues. V lost 2 bases, J lost 7 bases, and 18 bases lay in between. Per germline, CDR1 SGHAT and CDR2 FQNNGV. Material: PBMCs. This receptor was obtained from a woman aged 18-29 years in good health and CMV-seronegative. This rearrangement joins TRBV11-2 to TRBJ2-7, with a tentative D call TRBD1 (5 bases). The CDR3 bases are TGTGCCAGCAGCTTAAAGGGGCAGGGCTACGTGGAGCAGTACTTC. This translates into CASSLKGQGYVEQYF.